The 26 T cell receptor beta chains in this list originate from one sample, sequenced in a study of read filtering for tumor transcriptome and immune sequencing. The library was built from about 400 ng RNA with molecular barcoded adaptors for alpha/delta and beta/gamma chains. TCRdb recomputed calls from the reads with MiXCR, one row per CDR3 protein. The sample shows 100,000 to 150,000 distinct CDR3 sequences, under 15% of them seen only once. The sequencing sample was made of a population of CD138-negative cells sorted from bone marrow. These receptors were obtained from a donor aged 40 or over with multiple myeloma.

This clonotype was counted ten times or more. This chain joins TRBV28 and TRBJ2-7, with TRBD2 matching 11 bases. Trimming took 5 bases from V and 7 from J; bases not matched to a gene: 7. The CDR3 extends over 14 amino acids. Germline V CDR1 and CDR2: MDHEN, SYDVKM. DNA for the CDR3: TGTGCCAGCAGTAAACTAGCGGGAGTACGGGAGCAGTACTTC. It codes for CASSKLAGVREQYF.

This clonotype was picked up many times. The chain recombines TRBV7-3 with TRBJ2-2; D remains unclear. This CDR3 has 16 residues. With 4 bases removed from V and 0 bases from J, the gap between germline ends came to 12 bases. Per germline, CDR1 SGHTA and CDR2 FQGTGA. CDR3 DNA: TGTGCCAGCAGCTACGGGCACCCCGCGAACACCGGGGAGCTGTTTTTT. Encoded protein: CASSYGHPANTGELFF. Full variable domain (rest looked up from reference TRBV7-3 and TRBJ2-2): GAGVSQTPSNKVTEKGKYVELRCDPISGHTALYWYRQSLGQGPEFLIYFQGTGAADDSGLPNDRFFAVRPEGSVSTLKIQRTERGDSAVYLCASSYGHPANTGELFFGEGSRLTVL.

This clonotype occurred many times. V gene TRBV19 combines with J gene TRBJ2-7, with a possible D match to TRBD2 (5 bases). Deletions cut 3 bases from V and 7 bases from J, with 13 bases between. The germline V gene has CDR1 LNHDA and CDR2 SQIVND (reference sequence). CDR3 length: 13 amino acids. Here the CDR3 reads CASSIGGLGEQYF. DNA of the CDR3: TGTGCCAGTAGTATCGGAGGCTTGGGTGAGCAGTACTTC.

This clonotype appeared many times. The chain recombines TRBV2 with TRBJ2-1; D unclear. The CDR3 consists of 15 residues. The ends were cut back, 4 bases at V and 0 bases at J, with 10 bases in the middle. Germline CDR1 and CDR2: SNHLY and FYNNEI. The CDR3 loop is CASSGVYPSYNEQFF. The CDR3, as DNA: TGTGCCAGCAGTGGTGTTTACCCCTCCTACAATGAGCAGTTCTTC. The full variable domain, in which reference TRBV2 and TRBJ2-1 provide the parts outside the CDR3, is EPEVTQTPSHQVTQMGQEVILRCVPISNHLYFYWYRQILGQKVEFLVSFYNNEISEKSEIFDDQFSVERPDGSNFTLKIRSTKLEDSAMYFCASSGVYPSYNEQFFGPGTRLTVL.

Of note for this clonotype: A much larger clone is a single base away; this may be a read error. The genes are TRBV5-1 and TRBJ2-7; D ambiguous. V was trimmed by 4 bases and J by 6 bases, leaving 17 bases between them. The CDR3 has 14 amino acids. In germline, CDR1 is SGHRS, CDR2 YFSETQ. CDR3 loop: CASSLRPEGAEQYF. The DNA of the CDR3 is TGCGCCAGCAGCCTTCGTCCAGAAGGCGCCGAGCAGTACTTC.

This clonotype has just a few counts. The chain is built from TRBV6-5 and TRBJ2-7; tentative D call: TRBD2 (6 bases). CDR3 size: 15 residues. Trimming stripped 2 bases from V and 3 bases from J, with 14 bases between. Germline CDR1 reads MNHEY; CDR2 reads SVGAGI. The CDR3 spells CASSYIAEPYYEQYF. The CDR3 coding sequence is TGTGCCAGCAGTTACATAGCGGAGCCATACTACGAGCAGTACTTC.

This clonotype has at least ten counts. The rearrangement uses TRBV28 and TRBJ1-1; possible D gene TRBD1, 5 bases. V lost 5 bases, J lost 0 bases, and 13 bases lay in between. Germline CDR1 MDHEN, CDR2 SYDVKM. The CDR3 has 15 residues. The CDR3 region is CASSGSTGLNTEAFF. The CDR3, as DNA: TGTGCCAGCAGTGGGTCCACAGGATTGAACACTGAAGCTTTCTTT.

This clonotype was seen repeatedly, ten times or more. CDR3 DNA: TGTGCCAGCAGCTCCGGGACAGGGTTTGGGGCCCAGTACTTC. Its protein product is CASSSGTGFGAQYF. The V call is TRBV5-4, the J call TRBJ2-5, with 9 positions matching TRBD1. Germline CDR1 and CDR2: SGHNT and YYREEE (reference sequence). This CDR3 comprises 14 residues. V shed 3 bases and J 9 bases; nucleotides not matched to a gene: 9.

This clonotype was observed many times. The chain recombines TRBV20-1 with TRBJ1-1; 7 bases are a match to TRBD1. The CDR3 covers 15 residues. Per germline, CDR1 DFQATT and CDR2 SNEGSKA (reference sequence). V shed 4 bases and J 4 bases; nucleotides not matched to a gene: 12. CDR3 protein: CSATTPRDSGTEAFF. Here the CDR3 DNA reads TGCAGTGCTACAACACCCCGGGACAGTGGCACTGAAGCTTTCTTT.

The CDR3 bases are TGTGCCAGCAGTTCACTCGATGTAGGGGGCTATAATTCACCCCTCCACTTT. It translates to CASSSLDVGGYNSPLHF. The J gene is TRBJ1-6, the V gene TRBV27, with D possibly TRBD1 on 6 matching bases. CDR3 length equals 17 residues. Germline V gives CDR1 MNHEY, CDR2 SMNVEV (reference sequence). V lost 4 bases, J lost 3 bases, and 16 bases lay in between.

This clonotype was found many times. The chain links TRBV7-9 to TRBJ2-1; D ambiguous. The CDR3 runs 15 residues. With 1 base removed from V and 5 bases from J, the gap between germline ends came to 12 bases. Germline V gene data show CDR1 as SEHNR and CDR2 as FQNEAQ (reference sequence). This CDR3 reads CASSLVVGFHNEQFF. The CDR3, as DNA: TGTGCCAGCAGCTTAGTTGTCGGATTCCACAATGAGCAGTTCTTC.

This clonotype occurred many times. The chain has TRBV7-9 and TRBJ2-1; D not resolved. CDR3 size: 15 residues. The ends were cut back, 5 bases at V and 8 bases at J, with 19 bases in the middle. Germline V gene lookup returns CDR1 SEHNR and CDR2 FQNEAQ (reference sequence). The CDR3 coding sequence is TGTGCCAGCAGCGGTATGGATGGCCACTATGATGAGCAGTTCTTC. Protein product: CASSGMDGHYDEQFF. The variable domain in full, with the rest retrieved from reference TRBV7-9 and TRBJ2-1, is DTGVSQNPRHKITKRGQNVTFRCDPISEHNRLYWYRQTLGQGPEFLTYFQNEAQLEKSRLLSDRFSAERPKGSFSTLEIQRTEQGDSAMYLCASSGMDGHYDEQFFGPGTRLTVL.

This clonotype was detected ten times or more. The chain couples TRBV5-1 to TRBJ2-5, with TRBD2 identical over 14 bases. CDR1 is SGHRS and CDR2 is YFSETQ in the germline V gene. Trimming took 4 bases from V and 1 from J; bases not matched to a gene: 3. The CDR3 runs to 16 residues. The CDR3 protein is CASSQTSGGGQETQYF. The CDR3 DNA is TGCGCCAGCAGCCAGACTAGCGGGGGGGGCCAAGAGACCCAGTACTTC.

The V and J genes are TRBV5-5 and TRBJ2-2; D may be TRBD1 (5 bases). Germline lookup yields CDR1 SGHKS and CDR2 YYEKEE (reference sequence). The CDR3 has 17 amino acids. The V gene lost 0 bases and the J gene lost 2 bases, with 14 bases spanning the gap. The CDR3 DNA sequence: TGTGCCAGCAGCTTGGATCTTCACAGGAGCAACACCGGGGAGCTGTTTTTT. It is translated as CASSLDLHRSNTGELFF. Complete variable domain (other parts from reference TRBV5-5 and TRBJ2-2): DAGVTQSPTHLIKTRGQQVTLRCSPISGHKSVSWYQQVLGQGPQFIFQYYEKEERGRGNFPDRFSARQFPNYSSELNVNALLLGDSALYLCASSLDLHRSNTGELFFGEGSRLTVL.

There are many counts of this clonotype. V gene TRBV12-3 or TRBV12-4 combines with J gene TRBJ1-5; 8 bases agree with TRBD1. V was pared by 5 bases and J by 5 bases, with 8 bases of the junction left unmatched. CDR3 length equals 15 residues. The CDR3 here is CASSPPDRGDQPQHF. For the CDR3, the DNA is TGTGCCAGCAGTCCACCCGACAGGGGAGATCAGCCCCAGCATTTT.

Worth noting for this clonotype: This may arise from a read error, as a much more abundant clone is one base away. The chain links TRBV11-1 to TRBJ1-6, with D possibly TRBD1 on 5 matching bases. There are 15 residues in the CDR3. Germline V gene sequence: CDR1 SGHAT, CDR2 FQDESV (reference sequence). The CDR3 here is CASSPAGTWDSPPHF. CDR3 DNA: TGTGCCAGCAGCCCCGCCGGGACCTGGGATTCACCCCCCCACTTT. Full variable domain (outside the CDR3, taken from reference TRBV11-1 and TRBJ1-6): EAEVAQSPRYKITEKSQAVAFWCDPISGHATLYWYRQILGQGPELLVQFQDESVVDDSQLPKDRFSAERLKGVDSTLKIQPAELGDSAMYLCASSPAGTWDSPPHFGNGTRLTVT.

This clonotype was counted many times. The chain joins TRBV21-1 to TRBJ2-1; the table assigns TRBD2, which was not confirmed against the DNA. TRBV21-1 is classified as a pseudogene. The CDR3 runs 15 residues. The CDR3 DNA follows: TGTGCCAGCGGCGGGCTGGGTCGCTCCTACAATGAGCAGTTCTTC. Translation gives CASGGLGRSYNEQFF.

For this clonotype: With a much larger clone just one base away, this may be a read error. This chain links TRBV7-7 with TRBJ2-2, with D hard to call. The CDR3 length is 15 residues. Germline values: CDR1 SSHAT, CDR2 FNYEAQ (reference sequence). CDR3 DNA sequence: TGTGCTAGCAGCTTAGTTACGGCTAACACCGGGGAGCTGTTTTTT. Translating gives CASSLVTANTGELFF.

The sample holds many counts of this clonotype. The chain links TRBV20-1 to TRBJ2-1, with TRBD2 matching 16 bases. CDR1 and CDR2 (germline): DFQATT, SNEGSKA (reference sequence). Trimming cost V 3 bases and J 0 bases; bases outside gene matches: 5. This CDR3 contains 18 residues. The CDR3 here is CSARGTSGRGNSYNEQFF. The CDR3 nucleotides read TGCAGTGCTAGGGGGACTAGCGGGAGGGGGAACTCCTACAATGAGCAGTTCTTC.

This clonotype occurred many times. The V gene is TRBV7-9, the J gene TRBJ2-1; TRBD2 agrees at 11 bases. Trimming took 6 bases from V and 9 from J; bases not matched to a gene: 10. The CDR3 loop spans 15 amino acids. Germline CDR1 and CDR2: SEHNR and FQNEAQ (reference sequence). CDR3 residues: CASSGRRLAGSEQFF. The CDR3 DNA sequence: TGTGCCAGCAGTGGACGTAGACTAGCGGGAAGTGAGCAGTTCTTC. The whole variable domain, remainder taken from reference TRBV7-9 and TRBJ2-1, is DTGVSQNPRHKITKRGQNVTFRCDPISEHNRLYWYRQTLGQGPEFLTYFQNEAQLEKSRLLSDRFSAERPKGSFSTLEIQRTEQGDSAMYLCASSGRRLAGSEQFFGPGTRLTVL.

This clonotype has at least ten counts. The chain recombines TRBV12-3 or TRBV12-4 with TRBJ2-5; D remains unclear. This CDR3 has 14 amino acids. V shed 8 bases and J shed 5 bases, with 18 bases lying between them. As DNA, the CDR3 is TGTGCCAGCGCCCCCGGATCAGTCAGCGAGACCCAGTACTTC. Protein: CASAPGSVSETQYF.

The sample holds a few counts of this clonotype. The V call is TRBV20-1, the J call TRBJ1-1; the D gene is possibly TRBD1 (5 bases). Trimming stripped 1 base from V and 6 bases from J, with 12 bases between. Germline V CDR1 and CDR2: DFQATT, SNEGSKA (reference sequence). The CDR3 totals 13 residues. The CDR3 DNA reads TGCAGTGCTAGAGCTCCGCAGGGCCCTGAAGCTTTCTTT. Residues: CSARAPQGPEAFF.

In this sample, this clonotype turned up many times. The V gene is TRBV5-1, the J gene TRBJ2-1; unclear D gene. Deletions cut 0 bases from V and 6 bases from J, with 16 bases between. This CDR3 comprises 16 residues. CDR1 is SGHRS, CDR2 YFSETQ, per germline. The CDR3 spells CASSLAETGYPNEQFF. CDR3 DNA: TGCGCCAGCAGCTTGGCCGAGACCGGTTACCCCAATGAGCAGTTCTTC.

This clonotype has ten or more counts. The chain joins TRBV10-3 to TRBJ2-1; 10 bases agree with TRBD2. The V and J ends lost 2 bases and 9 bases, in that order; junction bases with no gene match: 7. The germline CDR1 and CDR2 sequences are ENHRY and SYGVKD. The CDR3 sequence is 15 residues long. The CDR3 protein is CAISERSGGAGEQFF. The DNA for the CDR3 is TGTGCCATCAGTGAGAGGAGCGGGGGGGCCGGTGAGCAGTTCTTC.

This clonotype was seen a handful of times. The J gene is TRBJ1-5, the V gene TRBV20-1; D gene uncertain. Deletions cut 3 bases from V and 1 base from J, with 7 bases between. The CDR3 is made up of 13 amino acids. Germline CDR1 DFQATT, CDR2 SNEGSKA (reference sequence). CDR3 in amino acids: CSARDRSNQPQHF. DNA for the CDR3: TGCAGTGCTAGGGATCGAAGCAATCAGCCCCAGCATTTT.

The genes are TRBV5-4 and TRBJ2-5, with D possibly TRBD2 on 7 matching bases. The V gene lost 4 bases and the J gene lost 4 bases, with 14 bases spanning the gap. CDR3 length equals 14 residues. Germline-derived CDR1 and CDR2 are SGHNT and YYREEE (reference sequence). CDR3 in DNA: TGTGCCAGCAGCGAGAGGGGGGGCCGAGAGACCCAGTACTTC. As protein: CASSERGGRETQYF.